Listed below are T cell receptor beta chains from one sample, sequenced in a study of blood T cell repertoires in COVID-19. Assay used: immunoSEQ multiplex PCR; TCRdb lists only in-frame clones, some missing. The sample has about 190,000 clones; 85% to 90% are singletons. The material sequenced was peripheral blood. The receptors derive from a man between 18 and 35 years old with active or convalescent COVID-19. Both conserved end residues are part of each CDR3.

cdr3_aa: CASSFTSGGEQFF; j_call: TRBJ2-1; v_call: TRBV9
cdr3_aa: CASSLAGGLAGGLLQQYF; j_call: TRBJ2-7; v_call: TRBV7-2
cdr3_aa: CASSPGLAEYNEQFF; j_call: TRBJ2-1; v_call: TRBV4-3
cdr3_aa: CASSPDSGVHIQYF; j_call: TRBJ2-7; v_call: TRBV3-1/TRBV3-2
cdr3_aa: CASNRGGNTEAFF; j_call: TRBJ1-1; v_call: TRBV9
cdr3_aa: CASSRGQGAVYEQYF; j_call: TRBJ2-7; v_call: TRBV19
cdr3_aa: CASSLGLEPDTQYF; j_call: TRBJ2-3; v_call: TRBV7-2
cdr3_aa: CASSPVAGGGDTQYF; j_call: TRBJ2-3; v_call: TRBV7-3
cdr3_aa: CASSQGLAGSRDTQYF; j_call: TRBJ2-3; v_call: TRBV5-5
cdr3_aa: CATLDPRTDNSPLHF; j_call: TRBJ1-6; v_call: TRBV10-3
cdr3_aa: CASRVDRHGPQHF; j_call: TRBJ1-5; v_call: TRBV5-1
cdr3_aa: CASRLAGAGDTQYF; j_call: TRBJ2-3; v_call: TRBV19
cdr3_aa: CATKGANTGELFF; j_call: TRBJ2-2; v_call: TRBV24-1
cdr3_aa: CASSSETGGSYEQYF; j_call: TRBJ2-7; v_call: TRBV6-5
cdr3_aa: CASSEGLNQPQHF; j_call: TRBJ1-5; v_call: TRBV19
cdr3_aa: CASSYWRAQSTDTQYF; j_call: TRBJ2-3; v_call: TRBV6-2/TRBV6-3
cdr3_aa: CASSPGQGSEDTEAFF; j_call: TRBJ1-1; v_call: TRBV18
cdr3_aa: CASSPSLLAGSDTQYF; j_call: TRBJ2-3; v_call: TRBV7-2
cdr3_aa: CSVVPRGGVNEQFF; j_call: TRBJ2-1; v_call: TRBV29-1
cdr3_aa: CASSRQFSGNTIYF; j_call: TRBJ1-3; v_call: TRBV19
cdr3_aa: CASSFFRETSGNTIYF; j_call: TRBJ1-3; v_call: TRBV5-8
cdr3_aa: CASSQRDTSYGYTF; j_call: TRBJ1-2; v_call: TRBV4-3
cdr3_aa: CASSQSLAGSYEQYF; j_call: TRBJ2-7; v_call: TRBV3-1/TRBV3-2
cdr3_aa: CASSHPDRANTEAFF; j_call: TRBJ1-1; v_call: TRBV5-6
cdr3_aa: CASSHDSSSTDTQYF; j_call: TRBJ2-3; v_call: TRBV5-1
cdr3_aa: CASEYRPGQGLETQYF; j_call: TRBJ2-5; v_call: TRBV7-8
cdr3_aa: CASSLDRGHYGYTF; j_call: TRBJ1-2; v_call: TRBV5-4
cdr3_aa: CASSPEKGAIVDTQYF; j_call: TRBJ2-3; v_call: TRBV18
cdr3_aa: CASSPRNTGATGELFF; j_call: TRBJ2-2; v_call: TRBV27
cdr3_aa: CASSDQGPSNQPQHF; j_call: TRBJ1-5; v_call: TRBV2
cdr3_aa: CASSDVGVVEQYF; j_call: TRBJ2-7; v_call: TRBV2
cdr3_aa: CASSSPGGTLHNYGYTF; j_call: TRBJ1-2; v_call: TRBV7-2
cdr3_aa: CASSLSQGSQPQHF; j_call: TRBJ1-5; v_call: TRBV27
cdr3_aa: CASSVGGGTSGTDTQYF; j_call: TRBJ2-3; v_call: TRBV9
cdr3_aa: CAISEVPGGGRTEAFF; j_call: TRBJ1-1; v_call: TRBV10-3
cdr3_aa: CASIKTRQLNTEAFF; j_call: TRBJ1-1; v_call: TRBV6-5
cdr3_aa: CASSFGNTGQGVTEAFF; j_call: TRBJ1-1; v_call: TRBV5-1
cdr3_aa: CASSPAGGNIQYF; j_call: TRBJ2-4; v_call: TRBV3-1/TRBV3-2
cdr3_aa: CASSVAPGTGELFF; j_call: TRBJ2-2; v_call: TRBV9
cdr3_aa: CASSRDRVNEKLFF; j_call: TRBJ1-4; v_call: TRBV5-1
cdr3_aa: CASSSRGQTSSYEQYF; j_call: TRBJ2-7; v_call: TRBV19